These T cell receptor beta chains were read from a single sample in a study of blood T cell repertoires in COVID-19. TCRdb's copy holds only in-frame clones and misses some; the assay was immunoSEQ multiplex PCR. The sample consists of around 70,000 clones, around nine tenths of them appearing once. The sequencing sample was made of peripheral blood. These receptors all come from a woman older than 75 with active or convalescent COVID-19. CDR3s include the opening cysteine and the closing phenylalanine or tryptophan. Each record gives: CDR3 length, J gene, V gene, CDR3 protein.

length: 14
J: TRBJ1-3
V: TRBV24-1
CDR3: CATDSMTIGNTIYF

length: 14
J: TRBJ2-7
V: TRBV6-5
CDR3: CASRIPGTAYEQYF

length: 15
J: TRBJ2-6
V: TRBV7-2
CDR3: CASSLQGPGANVLTF

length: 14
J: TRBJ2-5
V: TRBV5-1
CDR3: CASRVAGGVETQYF

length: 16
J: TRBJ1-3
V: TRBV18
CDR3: CASSPPAGSPGNTIYF

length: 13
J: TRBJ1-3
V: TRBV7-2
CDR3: CASSLKKLNTIYF

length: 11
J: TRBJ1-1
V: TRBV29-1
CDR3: CSASRGTEAFF

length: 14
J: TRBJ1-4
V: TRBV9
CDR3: CASSVDGGSEKLFF

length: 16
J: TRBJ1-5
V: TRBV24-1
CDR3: CATIPRTEVSNQPQHF

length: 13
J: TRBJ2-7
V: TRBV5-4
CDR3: CASSAYTGSEQYF

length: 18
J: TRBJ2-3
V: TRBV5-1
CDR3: CASSHGQTLIQFTDTQYF

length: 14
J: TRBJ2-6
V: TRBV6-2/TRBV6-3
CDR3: CASSGGFGANVLTF

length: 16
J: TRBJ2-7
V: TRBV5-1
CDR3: CASSLGGQGLTYEQYF

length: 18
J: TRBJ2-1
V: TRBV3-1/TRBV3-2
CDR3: CASSRRTSGGPRGNEQFF

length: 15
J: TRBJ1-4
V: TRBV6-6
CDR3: CASSYGDRTNEKLFF

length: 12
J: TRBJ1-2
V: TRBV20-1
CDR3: CSASVRTAGYTF

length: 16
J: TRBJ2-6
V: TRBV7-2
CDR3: CASSLIAAPGANVLTF

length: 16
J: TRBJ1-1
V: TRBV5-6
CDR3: CASSRVGQAQSTGAFF

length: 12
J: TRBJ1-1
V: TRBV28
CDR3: CASRRTRREAFF

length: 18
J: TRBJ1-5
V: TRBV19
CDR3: CASSFVGRTGGDNQPQHF

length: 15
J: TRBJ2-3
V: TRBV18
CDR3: CASSPSTSGTDTQYF

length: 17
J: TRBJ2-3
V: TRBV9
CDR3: CASSAWDRATSTDTQYF